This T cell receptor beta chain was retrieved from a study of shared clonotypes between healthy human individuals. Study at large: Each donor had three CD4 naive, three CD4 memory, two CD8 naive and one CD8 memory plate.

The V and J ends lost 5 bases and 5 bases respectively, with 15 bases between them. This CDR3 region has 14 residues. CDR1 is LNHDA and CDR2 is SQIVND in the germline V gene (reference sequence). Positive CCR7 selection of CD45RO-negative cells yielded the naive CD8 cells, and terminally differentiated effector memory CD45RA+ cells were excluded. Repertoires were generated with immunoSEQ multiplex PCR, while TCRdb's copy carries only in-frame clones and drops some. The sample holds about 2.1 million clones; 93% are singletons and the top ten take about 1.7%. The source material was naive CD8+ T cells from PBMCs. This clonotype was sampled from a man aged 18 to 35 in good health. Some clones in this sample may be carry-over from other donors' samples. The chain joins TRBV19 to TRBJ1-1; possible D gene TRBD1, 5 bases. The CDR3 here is CASSSRQGKTEAFF. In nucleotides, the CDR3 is TGTGCCAGTAGTTCCCGTCAGGGTAAAACTGAAGCTTTCTTT.